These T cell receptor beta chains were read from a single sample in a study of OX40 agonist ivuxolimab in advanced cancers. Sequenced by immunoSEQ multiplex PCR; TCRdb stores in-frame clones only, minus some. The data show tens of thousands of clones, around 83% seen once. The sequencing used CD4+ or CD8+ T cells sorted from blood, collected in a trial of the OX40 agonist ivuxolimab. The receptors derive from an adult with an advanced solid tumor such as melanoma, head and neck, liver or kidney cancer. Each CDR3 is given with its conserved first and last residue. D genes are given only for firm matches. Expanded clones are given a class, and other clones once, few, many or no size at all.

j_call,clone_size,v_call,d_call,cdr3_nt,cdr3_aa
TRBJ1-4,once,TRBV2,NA,TGTGCCAGCAGTGAACACCCACCGCTCCTGAGTAATGAAAAACTGTTTTTT,CASSEHPPLLSNEKLFF
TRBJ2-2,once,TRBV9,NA,TGTGCCAGCAGCGTAAGGTCCGGGGAGCTGTTTTTT,CASSVRSGELFF
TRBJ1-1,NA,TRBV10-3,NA,TGTGCCATCAGTGAAGTGGCAGGGGTGGGAATGAACACTGAAGCTTTCTTT,CAISEVAGVGMNTEAFF
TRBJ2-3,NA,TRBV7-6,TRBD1,TGTGCCAGCAGCTCCGACCAGGGACAGGGGGTCGGCACAGATACGCAGTATTTT,CASSSDQGQGVGTDTQYF
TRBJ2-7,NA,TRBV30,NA,TGTGCCTCCCAGGCAGATTCCTACGAGCAGTACTTC,CASQADSYEQYF
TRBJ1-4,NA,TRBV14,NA,TGTGCCAGCAGCCAAGTCCAGGGAGCGGCTAATGAAAAACTGTTTTTT,CASSQVQGAANEKLFF
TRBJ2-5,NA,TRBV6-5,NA,TGTGCCAGCAGCAGAATAGCAGGAGAAGAGACCCAGTACTTC,CASSRIAGEETQYF
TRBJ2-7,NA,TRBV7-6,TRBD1,TGTGCCAGCAGCCTAACCCCCTTACAGGGGGAACTGGCCTACGAGCAGTACTTC,CASSLTPLQGELAYEQYF
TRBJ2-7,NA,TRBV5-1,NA,TGCGCCAGCAGCTTGGCAGGCTACTTCTCCTACGAGCAGTACTTC,CASSLAGYFSYEQYF
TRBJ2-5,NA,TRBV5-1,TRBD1,TGCGCCAGCAGCCTCGGACAGGGGGCAGAAGAGCAGTACTTC,CASSLGQGAEEQYF
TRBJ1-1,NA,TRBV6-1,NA,TGTGCCAGCAGTGATGACAGTAACACTGAAGCTTTCTTT,CASSDDSNTEAFF
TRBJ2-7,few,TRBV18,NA,TGTGCCAGCTCATCCCCGGACTACCTGGGGATTTACGAGCAGTACTTC,CASSSPDYLGIYEQYF
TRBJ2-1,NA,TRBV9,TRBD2,TGTGCCAGCAGCGTAGCGATGACTAGCGGGAGATCGAATGAGCAGTTCTTC,CASSVAMTSGRSNEQFF
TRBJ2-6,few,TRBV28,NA,TGTGCCAGCAGGGCTCCTGGGGCCAACGTCCTGACTTTC,CASRAPGANVLTF
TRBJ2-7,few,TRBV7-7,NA,TGTGCCAGCAGCTTAGGCAGGGACACGTCCTACGAGCAGTACTTC,CASSLGRDTSYEQYF
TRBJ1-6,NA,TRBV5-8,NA,TGTGCCAGCAGCTTGATGGTCGGGCAGCGACCCGGGTCACCCCTCCACTTT,CASSLMVGQRPGSPLHF
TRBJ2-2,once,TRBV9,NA,TGTGCCAGCAGCGTAGACGGCACCGGGGAGCTGTTTTTT,CASSVDGTGELFF
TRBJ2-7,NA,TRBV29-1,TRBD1,TGCAGCGCCGAGTTGACAGGGACCTACTACGAGCAGTACTTC,CSAELTGTYYEQYF
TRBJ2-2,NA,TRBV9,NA,TGTGCCAGCAGCGTAGGAGGGGGGGGGACCGGGGAGCTGTTTTTT,CASSVGGGGTGELFF
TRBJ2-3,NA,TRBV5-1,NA,TGCGCCAGCAGCTTGGGGTTAACAGATACGCAGTATTTT,CASSLGLTDTQYF
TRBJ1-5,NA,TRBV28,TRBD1,TGTGCCACCTACGGGACAGGGTATAGCAATCAGCCCCAGCATTTT,CATYGTGYSNQPQHF
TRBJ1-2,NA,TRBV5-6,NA,TGTGCCAGCAGCTTGGGACAGGCTGGCTACACCTTC,CASSLGQAGYTF
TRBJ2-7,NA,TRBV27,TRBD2,TGTGCCAGCAGGCCCGGGGGGTACTACGAGCAGTACTTC,CASRPGGYYEQYF
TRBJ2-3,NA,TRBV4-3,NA,TGCGCCAGCAGTCCCCTTACTAGTGACACAGATACGCAGTATTTT,CASSPLTSDTDTQYF
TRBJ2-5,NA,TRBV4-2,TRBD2,TGTGCCAGCAGCTTGGGAGGGGAAGAGACCCAGTACTTC,CASSLGGEETQYF
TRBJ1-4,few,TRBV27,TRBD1,TGTGCCAGCAGTTTACTTCCCGGACAGGGGGCGCGGACTAATGAAAAACTGTTTTTT,CASSLLPGQGARTNEKLFF
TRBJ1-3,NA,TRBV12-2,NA,TGTGCAAGTCGCTTAGAGGACTGCTCTGGAAACACCATATATTTT,CASRLEDCSGNTIYF
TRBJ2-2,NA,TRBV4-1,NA,TGCGCCAGCAGCCAAGGTATTAAGGACACCGGGGAGCTGTTTTTT,CASSQGIKDTGELFF
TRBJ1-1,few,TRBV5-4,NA,TGTGCCAGCAGCTTGGGTAAGGGGTCCTTCTTT,CASSLGKGSFF